This TCR beta chain was retrieved from a study of T cell responses to AZD1222 COVID-19 vaccine. In the case of this clone: Its matching antigen is unknown.

Study results and limitations: In a largely white British group with more females than males, clonal diversity was possibly underestimated. Repertoire collection took place solely once the T cell response had peaked. Among AZD1222 vaccinees, only five or six were seropositive at baseline. Nearly half of unique spike-specific TCRs reportedly avoided B.1.351 and B.1.1.7 mutated regions.

Germline V gene lookup returns CDR1 LGHNA and CDR2 YNFKEQ. Deletions cut 2 bases from V and 12 bases from J, with 19 bases between. The CDR3 extends over 14 amino acids. Repertoires were generated with immunoSEQ multiplex PCR, while TCRdb's copy carries only in-frame clones and drops some. The data contain 120,000 to 150,000 clones, around 88% of them singletons. The receptor's source is an adult in good health. Material: peripheral blood, obtained on day 0 of AZD1222 vaccination. The chain employs TRBV4-2 and TRBJ1-1, with D possibly TRBD1 on 5 matching bases. CDR3 sequence reads: CASSQLITGGQTFF. For the CDR3, the DNA is TGTGCCAGCAGCCAACTCATCACCGGTGGACAAACTTTCTTT.